A selection of T cell receptor beta chains follows, all from one sample in a study of regulatory T cells in long-lasting Graves disease. Using its own MiXCR run on the multiplex PCR reads, TCRdb lists one record per CDR3 protein. The sample includes hundreds of thousands of distinct CDR3 sequences, less than 20% of them seen just once. The same data also contributed to another study, on T cells in Graves' hyperthyroidism and ophthalmopathy.

Material: peripheral blood mononuclear cells (PBMCs), obtained at new diagnosis, from a patient treated with antithyroid drugs. These receptors were collected from a woman between 25 and 40 years old with Graves disease. Both conserved end residues are part of each CDR3. The D gene is left open where the match is weak. Size is omitted from some rows. Given values are once, few, many or a class for expanded clones.

d_call j_call clone_size v_call cdr3_aa cdr3_nt
. TRBJ2-7 few TRBV3-1 CASSTYSAGEQYF TGTGCCAGCAGCACCTACAGCGCGGGAGAGCAGTACTTC
TRBD1 TRBJ2-7 many TRBV6-1 CASSSPGQGLLSSYEQYF TGTGCCAGCTCCAGCCCGGGACAGGGGCTCTTGAGCTCCTACGAGCAGTACTTC
TRBD1 TRBJ1-1 . TRBV7-2 CASSHGQGIMNTEAFF TGTGCCAGCAGCCATGGACAGGGAATCATGAACACTGAAGCTTTCTTT
TRBD1 TRBJ1-4 few TRBV20-1 CSAKNQGGGNEKLFF TGCAGTGCTAAAAATCAGGGGGGGGGTAATGAAAAACTGTTTTTT
. TRBJ1-5 . TRBV19 CASSDGANQPQHF TGTGCCAGTAGTGACGGCGCCAATCAGCCCCAGCATTTT
. TRBJ1-1 . TRBV20-1 CSAPGRNTEAFF TGCAGTGCCCCCGGGAGGAACACTGAAGCTTTCTTT
TRBD1 TRBJ1-1 many TRBV27 CASSSGTGLLVTEAFF TGTGCCAGCAGCTCCGGGACAGGGCTTTTGGTCACTGAAGCTTTCTTT
. TRBJ2-2 . TRBV24-1 CATSDLGTPIPGELFF TGTGCCACCAGTGATTTGGGGACCCCGATCCCCGGGGAGCTGTTTTTT
TRBD2 TRBJ2-7 . TRBV15 CAASISGNEQYF TGTGCCGCCTCAATTAGCGGGAACGAGCAGTACTTC
TRBD1 TRBJ1-6 few TRBV28 CASRGQGGNSPLHF TGTGCCAGCAGGGGACAGGGAGGGAATTCACCCCTCCACTTT
. TRBJ2-2 few TRBV20-1 CSARGPFPNTGELFF TGCAGTGCTAGAGGACCCTTTCCGAACACCGGGGAGCTGTTTTTT
TRBD2 TRBJ2-7 . TRBV3-1 CASSQALAGGPEQYF TGTGCCAGCAGCCAAGCGCTGGCGGGAGGCCCCGAGCAGTACTTC
TRBD1 TRBJ2-3 . TRBV5-1 CASRSIPGQGTDTQYF TGCGCCAGCAGGTCTATTCCGGGACAGGGCACAGATACGCAGTATTTT
. TRBJ2-3 few TRBV11-2 CASSPQGLGTDTQYF TGTGCCAGCAGCCCCCAGGGATTGGGCACAGATACGCAGTATTTT
. TRBJ1-1 many TRBV20-1 CSARNNEAFF TGCAGTGCTAGGAACAATGAAGCTTTCTTT
. TRBJ2-7 . TRBV10-2 CASSDGRVGIDTYEQYF TGCGCCAGCAGTGATGGCAGGGTGGGGATAGATACCTACGAGCAGTACTTC
TRBD2 TRBJ2-1 . TRBV7-3 CASSLLAGRGEQFF TGTGCCAGCAGCTTACTAGCGGGACGGGGTGAGCAGTTCTTC
. TRBJ1-5 few TRBV19 CASSFNSGNGQPQHF TGTGCCAGTAGTTTCAATTCCGGTAACGGGCAGCCCCAGCATTTT
. TRBJ1-2 . TRBV5-8 CASSFLSGRVNYGYTF TGTGCCAGCAGCTTCCTTTCGGGGAGAGTTAACTATGGCTACACCTTC
. TRBJ1-5 few TRBV19 CASSIDGQTHSNQPQHF TGTGCCAGTAGTATAGATGGGCAGACCCATAGCAATCAGCCCCAGCATTTT
. TRBJ2-7 few TRBV9 CASSVDPFGEQYF TGTGCCAGCAGCGTAGACCCTTTTGGCGAGCAGTACTTC
TRBD1 TRBJ1-5 few TRBV19 CASKTTSTGAQVQPQHF TGTGCCAGTAAAACGACTTCGACAGGGGCCCAGGTTCAGCCCCAGCATTTT
. TRBJ2-7 many TRBV6-5 CASSYFAGPNYEQYF TGTGCCAGCAGTTACTTCGCAGGTCCTAACTACGAGCAGTACTTC
. TRBJ1-1 few TRBV7-9 CASGRHPVEAFF TGTGCCAGCGGAAGACACCCGGTGGAAGCTTTCTTT
. TRBJ2-7 many TRBV5-1 CASSLEGGSSYEQYF TGCGCCAGCAGCTTGGAGGGCGGGTCCTCCTACGAGCAGTACTTC
. TRBJ1-5 few TRBV6-2/TRBV6-3 CASSYSGNSNQPQHF TGTGCCAGCAGTTACTCGGGTAATAGCAATCAGCCCCAGCATTTT
. TRBJ2-4 many TRBV27 CASSLSYSSRPKNIQYF TGTGCCAGCAGTTTATCGTACAGTAGTCGGCCGAAAAACATTCAGTACTTC
. TRBJ1-5 many TRBV12-3/TRBV12-4 CASSLGGEIATQHF TGTGCCAGCAGTTTAGGGGGAGAAATAGCGACCCAGCATTTT
. TRBJ1-2 many TRBV28 CASSFIAGTSGYTF TGTGCCAGCAGTTTCATCGCCGGGACGAGTGGCTACACCTTC
. TRBJ1-4 once TRBV4-1 CASSRQYRVLSEKLFF TGCGCCAGCAGCCGACAATACAGGGTACTCAGTGAAAAACTGTTTTTT
TRBD2 TRBJ2-7 few TRBV27 CASSLKSSGSVYEQYF TGTGCCAGCAGTTTGAAATCAAGCGGGAGCGTCTACGAGCAGTACTTC
. TRBJ2-4 . TRBV30 CAWSTGKNIQCF TGTGCCTGGAGTACCGGGAAAAACATTCAGTGCTTC
. TRBJ1-1 many TRBV28 CAQHRAFF TGTGCCCAGCATCGGGCTTTCTTT
. TRBJ2-5 many TRBV28 CASSSGTRETQYF TGTGCCAGCAGTTCGGGGACTCGAGAGACCCAGTACTTC
. TRBJ2-7 many TRBV6-1 CASSEESGSSYEQYF TGTGCCAGCAGTGAAGAGAGCGGGTCATCCTACGAGCAGTACTTC
TRBD2 TRBJ2-7 few TRBV29-1 CSVQTSGAYEQYF TGCAGCGTCCAGACTAGCGGGGCCTACGAGCAGTACTTC
. TRBJ2-7 . TRBV25-1 CASSEYVSGPYSYEQYF TGTGCCAGCAGTGAATACGTCTCTGGGCCGTACTCCTACGAGCAGTACTTC
. TRBJ1-3 . TRBV20-1 CSASRGVSSGNTIYF TGCAGTGCTTCTAGGGGGGTATCTTCTGGAAACACCATATATTTT
TRBD2 TRBJ2-7 . TRBV10-3 CAISGGGDYEQYF TGTGCCATCAGTGGGGGGGGGGACTACGAGCAGTACTTC
TRBD2 TRBJ2-3 . TRBV18 CASSPPSGSFTDTQYF TGTGCCAGCTCACCACCCAGCGGGAGTTTTACAGATACGCAGTATTTT
TRBD2 TRBJ2-5 few TRBV5-1 CASSTPLGTSGETQYF TGCGCCAGCAGCACCCCTTTAGGGACTAGCGGGGAGACCCAGTACTTC
TRBD2 TRBJ2-2 many TRBV30 CAWSVWAGGTGELFF TGTGCCTGGAGTGTATGGGCGGGGGGCACCGGGGAGCTGTTTTTT
. TRBJ1-2 few TRBV7-2 CASSAYGDGYTF TGTGCCAGCAGCGCATACGGGGACGGCTACACCTTC
. TRBJ2-7 many TRBV28 CATFRNEQYF TGTGCCACCTTCCGTAACGAGCAGTACTTC
. TRBJ1-5 many TRBV10-3 CAIRQGSGQPQHF TGTGCCATCAGGCAGGGATCGGGCCAGCCCCAGCATTTT
TRBD1 TRBJ2-1 . TRBV11-3 CASSSGTGYYNEQFF TGTGCCAGCAGCTCCGGGACAGGCTACTACAATGAGCAGTTCTTC
. TRBJ1-3 many TRBV6-1 CASHWPASGNTIYF TGTGCCAGTCATTGGCCCGCTTCTGGAAACACCATATATTTT
. TRBJ1-1 few TRBV9 CASSVGGRGTTEAFF TGTGCCAGCAGCGTAGGGGGCAGGGGAACTACTGAAGCTTTCTTT
. TRBJ2-7 . TRBV6-1 CAISPVGDWDEQYF TGCGCAATCTCCCCGGTCGGGGATTGGGACGAGCAGTACTTC
. TRBJ2-3 many TRBV12-3/TRBV12-4 CASSPAHGDTQYF TGTGCCAGCAGTCCGGCTCACGGGGATACGCAGTATTTT
. TRBJ2-7 many TRBV30 CAWSVLLGSEQYF TGTGCCTGGAGTGTACTTCTCGGGAGCGAGCAGTACTTC
. TRBJ1-2 . TRBV20-1 CSARDEGQRPVGGYTF TGCAGTGCTAGAGATGAAGGACAGCGACCCGTAGGCGGCTACACCTTC
TRBD1 TRBJ2-3 many TRBV2 CASSEEAGGSDTQYF TGTGCCAGCAGTGAAGAGGCAGGGGGCTCGGATACGCAGTATTTT